These 25 T cell receptor beta chains came from one sample sequenced in a study of regulatory T cells in long-lasting Graves disease. The sample's time point: persistent/refractory GD, antithyroid drugs over 5 years with positive TRAb. TCR sequences were obtained from RNA taken from PBMCs. Both iRepertoire HTBI primers and Arm-PCR of CDR3 regions were used to build the TCR beta libraries. TCRdb recomputed calls from the multiplex PCR reads with MiXCR, one row per CDR3 protein. The table has 300,000 to 500,000 distinct CDR3 sequences, around 21% seen once. The source was peripheral blood mononuclear cells (PBMCs), collected when the disease was refractory, from a patient treated with antithyroid drugs. These receptors came from a female donor with Graves disease.

The sample holds many counts of this clonotype. The V gene is TRBV2, the J gene TRBJ1-5; D may be TRBD1 (5 bases). CDR1 and CDR2 from the germline V gene are SNHLY and FYNNEI. This CDR3 is built from 19 residues. Trimming shortened V by 7 bases and J by 2 bases, and 27 bases separated the two germline ends. CDR3 amino acids: CASTRIRDGDLYGNQPQHF. The CDR3 nucleotides are TGTGCCAGCACCCGAATCCGGGACGGAGACTTATATGGCAATCAGCCCCAGCATTTT.

This clonotype has just a few counts. The gene calls are TRBV4-1 and TRBJ2-7; D might be TRBD2 (6 bases). Deletions cut 0 bases from V and 3 bases from J, with 15 bases between. In germline, CDR1 is MGHRA, CDR2 YSYEKL. CDR3 length equals 16 residues. This chain's CDR3 is CASSQDFAGLSYEQYF. In nucleotides, the CDR3 is TGCGCCAGCAGCCAAGATTTTGCGGGACTGAGCTACGAGCAGTACTTC.

The genes are TRBV7-9 and TRBJ1-2, with a weak D call TRBD1 (6 bases). Trimming pared 0 bases from V and 5 bases from J, leaving 13 bases between. The CDR3 covers 15 residues. Per the germline V gene, CDR1 is SEHNR and CDR2 is FQNEAQ (reference sequence). CDR3 in amino acids: CASSLAGGRGYGYTF. The CDR3 coding sequence is TGTGCCAGCAGCTTAGCTGGGGGCCGGGGGTATGGCTACACCTTC.

This clonotype was detected only a few times. The V gene is TRBV28, the J gene TRBJ1-3, with D perhaps TRBD1 (6 bases). This CDR3 comprises 15 residues. Germline V gene data show CDR1 as MDHEN and CDR2 as SYDVKM. Trimming took 8 bases from V and 4 from J, leaving 18 bases between them. The CDR3 DNA sequence: TGTGCCAGCCACTTCAGGGGTTTATACGGAAACACCATATATTTT. This codes for CASHFRGLYGNTIYF.

The sample holds a few counts of this clonotype. V usage is TRBV14 and J usage is TRBJ2-2, with 8 bases that match TRBD2. The germline gives CDR1 SGHDN, CDR2 FVKESK. V was pared by 0 bases and J by 9 bases, with 15 bases of the junction left unmatched. CDR3 length: 18 residues. The CDR3: CASSQEGQREIVDRELFF. The DNA for the CDR3 is TGTGCCAGCAGCCAAGAAGGCCAGCGGGAGATAGTAGACCGGGAGCTGTTTTTT. Full variable domain (outside the CDR3, taken from reference TRBV14 and TRBJ2-2): EAGVTQFPSHSVIEKGQTVTLRCDPISGHDNLYWYRRVMGKEIKFLLHFVKESKQDESGMPNNRFLAERTGGTYSTLKVQPAELEDSGVYFCASSQEGQREIVDRELFFGEGSRLTVL.

The chain couples TRBV7-9 to TRBJ2-2, with D unresolved. This CDR3 is 15 amino acids long. Trimming shortened V by 5 bases and J by 4 bases, and 14 bases separated the two germline ends. Germline loops: CDR1 SEHNR, CDR2 FQNEAQ (reference sequence). CDR3 amino acids: CASSSPFPPTGELFF. The CDR3 DNA is TGTGCCAGCAGCAGCCCATTCCCCCCCACCGGGGAGCTGTTTTTT.

At least ten counts were recorded for this clonotype. The chain recombines TRBV6-1 with TRBJ2-7; TRBD1 agrees at 8 bases. The CDR3 length is 15 residues. Looked up from germline, CDR1 is MNHNS and CDR2 is SASEGT. Unmatched junction bases numbered 9, after V lost 6 bases and J lost 2 bases. The CDR3 reads CASSSDRGRTYEQYF. CDR3 in DNA: TGTGCCAGCAGCTCTGACAGGGGCCGAACCTACGAGCAGTACTTC.

This clonotype has at least ten counts. The V call is TRBV7-2, the J call TRBJ2-7; D may be TRBD1 or TRBD2 (5 bases each). V was shortened by 7 bases and J by 2 bases, with 15 bases between the two germline ends. CDR3 length: 14 amino acids. CDR1 SGHTA and CDR2 FQGNSA come from the germline V gene. The CDR3 is CASKKGQGPYEQYF. CDR3 DNA: TGTGCCAGCAAAAAGGGGCAGGGACCCTACGAGCAGTACTTC.

The V gene is TRBV12-3 or TRBV12-4, the J gene TRBJ2-6; D remains ambiguous. Deletions cut 7 bases from V and 0 bases from J, with 7 bases between. This CDR3 contains 14 residues. The CDR3 DNA reads as TGTGCCAGCAAACTCCTCTCTGGGGCCAACGTCCTGACTTTC. Its protein is CASKLLSGANVLTF.

The V call is TRBV25-1, the J call TRBJ2-7; 9 bases are shared with TRBD1. This CDR3 region has 15 residues. Per the germline V gene, CDR1 is MGHDK and CDR2 is SYGVNS. V shed 7 bases, J shed 2 bases, and the junction held 9 bases outside the gene matches. The CDR3 loop is CASTSPGQGTYEQYF. The CDR3 coding sequence is TGTGCCAGCACGTCGCCGGGACAGGGCACCTACGAGCAGTACTTC.

This clonotype has a handful of counts. This chain links TRBV12-5 with TRBJ1-5; the D is unclear. There are 11 residues in the CDR3. The germline CDR1 and CDR2 sequences are LGHNT and FRNRAP. V dropped 9 bases and J dropped 0 bases, with 3 bases sitting between them. The CDR3 reads CARHSNQPQHF. CDR3 bases: TGTGCTAGACATAGCAATCAGCCCCAGCATTTT.

This clonotype was counted only a few times. V is TRBV19 and J is TRBJ2-2; 8 nucleotides agree with TRBD2. The CDR3 is made up of 16 amino acids. In germline, CDR1 is LNHDA, CDR2 SQIVND (reference sequence). J lost 2 bases, V lost 5 bases, and 7 bases had no gene match. The CDR3 is CASSGRTSRNTGELFF. CDR3 nucleotides: TGTGCCAGTAGTGGGAGGACTAGCAGAAACACCGGGGAGCTGTTTTTT.

This clonotype was observed many times. V gene TRBV5-1 combines with J gene TRBJ2-7; 11 bases map to TRBD2. Looked up from germline, CDR1 is SGHRS and CDR2 is YFSETQ. Trimming removed 7 bases from V and 2 bases from J; junction bases left unmatched: 8. The CDR3 consists of 15 residues. This chain's CDR3 is CASVATSGTTYEQYF. The CDR3 DNA follows: TGCGCCAGCGTCGCGACTAGCGGGACGACCTACGAGCAGTACTTC.

Many counts were recorded for this clonotype. The CDR3 DNA sequence: TGTGCCAGCAGTCTGATAGAGACCCAGTACTTC. Translation gives CASSLIETQYF. This chain connects TRBV28 to TRBJ2-5; unclear D gene. Germline-derived CDR1 and CDR2 are MDHEN and SYDVKM. With 5 bases removed from V and 4 bases from J, the gap between germline ends came to 5 bases. The CDR3 totals 11 residues.

This clonotype was recorded at least ten times. V usage is TRBV28 and J usage is TRBJ1-1, with D perhaps matching TRBD1 (5 bases). The CDR3 consists of 14 residues. In germline, CDR1 is MDHEN, CDR2 SYDVKM. V lost 7 bases and J 4 bases, leaving 16 bases between the germline ends. CDR3 in amino acids: CASTSALGATEAFF. The CDR3 DNA sequence: TGTGCCAGCACTTCGGCCCTCGGGGCCACTGAAGCTTTCTTT.

This clonotype was seen more than once but under ten times. The genes are TRBV12-3 or TRBV12-4 and TRBJ1-5; D remains unclear. The CDR3 loop spans 15 amino acids. Trimming shortened V by 6 bases and J by 1 base, and 13 bases separated the two germline ends. The CDR3 spells CASRGVYPSNQPQHF. The DNA for the CDR3 is TGTGCCAGCAGGGGTGTTTATCCCAGCAATCAGCCCCAGCATTTT.

This clonotype came up many times. The chain joins TRBV3-1 to TRBJ2-5; 10 bases agree with TRBD1. This CDR3 region has 17 residues. The germline V gene encodes CDR1 LGHDT and CDR2 YNNKEL (reference sequence). V dropped 3 bases and J dropped 2; count of bases not matched to a gene: 9. CDR3 loop: CASSHSKLGQGQETQYF. The CDR3 nucleotides are TGTGCCAGCAGCCATTCCAAACTGGGACAGGGGCAAGAGACCCAGTACTTC.

This clonotype was recorded at least ten times. This chain joins TRBV20-1 and TRBJ2-2; 8 positions match TRBD2. V gave up 4 bases and J gave up 10 bases; unmatched junction bases: 14. Germline CDR1 DFQATT, CDR2 SNEGSKA (reference sequence). This CDR3 comprises 15 residues. This CDR3 reads CSAKAPGLVSAELFF. For the CDR3, the DNA is TGCAGTGCTAAAGCTCCGGGACTAGTCTCTGCGGAGCTGTTTTTT.

This clonotype has just a few counts. The genes are TRBV30 and TRBJ1-2, with 10 positions matching TRBD1. CDR3 size: 13 residues. J lost 7 bases, V lost 0 bases, and 2 bases had no gene match. Germline V lookup: CDR1 GTSNPN, CDR2 SVGIG (reference sequence). CDR3 sequence reads: CAWSVRTGGGYTF. The CDR3 nucleotides are TGTGCCTGGAGTGTACGGACAGGGGGTGGCTACACCTTC.

This clonotype came up many times. The rearrangement links TRBV12-3 or TRBV12-4 to TRBJ1-1; TRBD1 is a possible D gene (6 bases). Between the trimmed V and J ends, which lost 7 bases and 3 bases, there was a span of 15 bases. The CDR3 spans 14 residues. As DNA, the CDR3 is TGTGCCAGCAACGCTGGACAGAAATACACTGAAGCTTTCTTT. This translates into CASNAGQKYTEAFF.

The rearrangement joins TRBV4-1 to TRBJ2-7; D ambiguous. The CDR3 loop spans 16 amino acids. Between the trimmed V and J ends, which lost 0 bases and 5 bases, there was a span of 17 bases. Germline assignment: CDR1 MGHRA and CDR2 YSYEKL. CDR3 amino acids: CASSQDRTRRVDEQYF. DNA for the CDR3: TGCGCCAGCAGCCAAGATAGAACGAGAAGAGTGGACGAGCAGTACTTC.

The chain employs TRBV7-3 and TRBJ2-6, with 9 positions matching TRBD1. The V and J ends lost 1 base and 2 bases, in that order; junction bases with no gene match: 15. CDR3 length equals 21 residues. The germline gives CDR1 SGHTA, CDR2 FQGTGA. The CDR3 bases are TGTGCCAGCAGCTTAAAGGAGTATCGGGGACAGGGAGGACCTGGGGCCAACGTCCTGACTTTC. Its protein product is CASSLKEYRGQGGPGANVLTF.

Only a few counts were recorded for this clonotype. The genes are TRBV15 and TRBJ2-7, with a possible D match to TRBD1 (5 bases). The V and J ends lost 0 bases and 5 bases respectively, with 14 bases between them. Germline CDR1 is LNHNV and CDR2 is YYDKDF (reference sequence). The CDR3 covers 15 residues. This CDR3 reads CATSRDKAGYHEQYF. The CDR3 coding sequence is TGTGCCACCAGCAGAGATAAGGCAGGGTACCACGAGCAGTACTTC. The full variable domain, its missing parts supplied by reference TRBV15 and TRBJ2-7, is DAMVIQNPRYQVTQFGKPVTLSCSQTLNHNVMYWYQQKSSQAPKLLFHYYDKDFNNEADTPDNFQSRRPNTSFCFLDIRSPGLGDTAMYLCATSRDKAGYHEQYFGPGTRLTVT.

The gene calls are TRBV6-2 or TRBV6-3 and TRBJ1-2, with D possibly being TRBD1 (5 bases). The CDR3 contains 19 residues. In germline, CDR1 is MNHEY, CDR2 SVGEGT. Trimming removed 2 bases at V and 2 bases at J, with 24 bases between. The CDR3 sequence is CASSYGVGSGKPENYGYTF. The CDR3 nucleotides are TGTGCCAGCAGTTACGGGGTGGGGTCAGGGAAACCAGAGAACTATGGCTACACCTTC.

This chain joins TRBV6-1 and TRBJ1-1, with 7 bases matching TRBD1. In germline, CDR1 is MNHNS, CDR2 SASEGT. There are 13 residues in the CDR3. Trimming took 5 bases from V and 6 from J; bases not matched to a gene: 6. The CDR3 here is CASSPGGGAEAFF. Written as DNA, the CDR3 is TGTGCCAGCAGTCCAGGGGGGGGTGCTGAAGCTTTCTTT.